This T cell receptor (beta chain) was documented in a study of shared clonotypes between healthy human individuals. The data were produced by immunoSEQ multiplex PCR, yet TCRdb's version contains in-frame clones alone and is incomplete. The data hold 550,000 to 750,000 clones, with about 95% observed a single time. Naivety among CD8 cells was defined by CD45RO negativity and positive CCR7 selection, thereby excluding terminally differentiated effector memory CD45RA+ cells. Between the trimmed V and J ends, which lost 1 base and 1 base, there was a span of 8 bases. Germline V gives CDR1 MDHEN, CDR2 SYDVKM. This CDR3 contains 14 residues.

The chain is built from TRBV28 and TRBJ2-7, with a weak D call TRBD1 (5 bases). The sample was naive CD8+ T cells sorted from blood. The source is a woman aged 30 to 39 in good health. CDR3 coding DNA: TGTGCCAGCAGTTTATCTCCAGGGTCCTACGAGCAGTACTTC. Residues: CASSLSPGSYEQYF.